The 30 T cell receptor beta chains below were found in one sample sequenced in a study of T cells in Graves' hyperthyroidism and ophthalmopathy. Using RNA transcripts as the source, TCR beta CDR3 regions were amplified. The HTBI primer set drove a first-round RT-PCR of the TCR CDR3. Using its own MiXCR run on the multiplex PCR reads, TCRdb lists one record per CDR3 protein. The repertoire holds around 350,000 distinct CDR3 sequences, with 15% to 19% as singletons. The specimen sequenced was blood. The receptors come from a woman under 30 with Graves' hyperthyroidism that later progressed to Graves' ophthalmopathy.

This clonotype came up many times. The J gene is TRBJ2-2, the V gene TRBV5-1; D unresolved. Germline CDR1 reads SGHRS; CDR2 reads YFSETQ. The CDR3 loop spans 14 amino acids. The germline V and J ends were trimmed by 0 bases and 1 base, with 4 bases remaining between them. The CDR3: CASSLGENTGELFF. The CDR3 DNA follows: TGCGCCAGCAGCTTGGGAGAGAACACCGGGGAGCTGTTTTTT.

Many counts were recorded for this clonotype. The genes are TRBV7-8 and TRBJ2-1; D is tentatively TRBD1 or TRBD2 (5 bases each). Germline V gives CDR1 SGHVS, CDR2 FQNEAQ. The CDR3 runs 16 residues. Trimming cost V 2 bases and J 2 bases, with 13 bases left between them. The CDR3 spells CASSLFGGAAYNEQFF. The CDR3 DNA reads as TGTGCCAGCAGCTTATTTGGGGGAGCTGCCTACAATGAGCAGTTCTTC.

This clonotype was counted many times. The chain joins TRBV18 to TRBJ1-2; D is perhaps TRBD1 (6 bases). V lost 3 bases, J lost 8 bases, and 13 bases lay in between. The germline gives CDR1 KGHSH, CDR2 LQKENI. This CDR3 has 13 amino acids. The CDR3, as DNA: TGTGCCAGCTCACCCACAGGGATGGACGGCTACACCTTC. Translated, it gives CASSPTGMDGYTF.

This clonotype was counted many times. The chain combines TRBV12-3 or TRBV12-4 with TRBJ2-7, with 7 bases identical to TRBD1. V gave up 7 bases and J gave up 0 bases; unmatched junction bases: 12. The CDR3 length is 16 residues. The CDR3 DNA follows: TGTGCCAGCACCGAAGGTGGGTGGACAGGCTCCTACGAGCAGTACTTC. As protein: CASTEGGWTGSYEQYF.

In its sample, this clonotype was seen many times. This chain joins TRBV12-3 or TRBV12-4 and TRBJ1-2; D not certain. The CDR3 has 12 amino acids. Trimming removed 3 bases from V and 5 bases from J, with 7 bases in between. The CDR3 bases are TGTGCCAGCAGTTTCGGAAATTATGGCTACACCTTC. Its translation: CASSFGNYGYTF.

This rearrangement joins TRBV24-1 to TRBJ1-2; 7 positions match TRBD1. V lost 4 bases, J lost 4 bases, and 5 bases stayed unmatched. Germline V lookup: CDR1 KGHDR, CDR2 SFDVKD. This CDR3 spans 14 amino acids. The DNA of the CDR3 is TGTGCCACCAGTGAGAACACAGGGGTCTATGGCTACACCTTC. Translation: CATSENTGVYGYTF.

At least ten counts were recorded for this clonotype. This rearrangement joins TRBV7-6 to TRBJ1-5; D not resolved. The germline V gene encodes CDR1 SGHVS and CDR2 FNYEAQ. The CDR3 totals 13 residues. Trimming left V 1 base short and J 4 bases short, with 5 bases between. This CDR3 is CASSLGENQPQHF. For the CDR3, the DNA is TGTGCCAGCAGCTTAGGGGAAAATCAGCCCCAGCATTTT.

This clonotype was observed a handful of times. DNA for the CDR3: TGTGCCAGCTCACCACTAGGCGGGACCACAGATACGCAGTATTTT. Its protein is CASSPLGGTTDTQYF. The V and J genes are TRBV18 and TRBJ2-3; D perhaps matches TRBD2 (6 bases). V lost 1 base to trimming and J lost 2 bases, with 10 bases between them. Germline V lookup: CDR1 KGHSH, CDR2 LQKENI. The CDR3 loop spans 15 amino acids.

The chain employs TRBV24-1 and TRBJ2-5; TRBD1 matches at 7 bases. V lost 5 bases and J lost 0; bases outside the gene matches: 32. CDR1 and CDR2 from the germline V gene are KGHDR and SFDVKD. The CDR3 extends over 24 amino acids. The CDR3 is CATSANETGTYRRLRSWYQETQYF. CDR3 nucleotides: TGTGCCACCAGTGCGAATGAGACAGGGACCTATCGGAGGTTGCGGTCTTGGTACCAAGAGACCCAGTACTTC.

This clonotype occurred many times. V gene TRBV3-1 combines with J gene TRBJ2-1; TRBD2 aligns across 10 bases. Per the germline V gene, CDR1 is LGHDT and CDR2 is YNNKEL (reference sequence). V lost 3 bases and J lost 3; bases outside the gene matches: 5. This CDR3 has 16 amino acids. For the CDR3, the DNA is TGTGCCAGCAGCCACTTAGCGGGAGGTGGCTACAATGAGCAGTTCTTC. Protein sequence: CASSHLAGGGYNEQFF.

This clonotype was observed many times. The chain links TRBV28 to TRBJ2-5, with 9 positions matching TRBD1. J was trimmed by 1 base and V by 5 bases; bases with no gene match: 8. Germline V gene data show CDR1 as MDHEN and CDR2 as SYDVKM. This CDR3 has 16 amino acids. The CDR3 spells CASSPSGTGLQETQYF. CDR3 nucleotides: TGTGCCAGCAGTCCATCCGGGACAGGGCTCCAAGAGACCCAGTACTTC.

The chain combines TRBV25-1 with TRBJ2-1, with TRBD2 matching over 9 bases. Per germline, CDR1 MGHDK and CDR2 SYGVNS. The length of the CDR3 is 15 residues. The J segment lost 8 bases and the V segment lost 6 bases, leaving 11 bases of the junction unmatched. The CDR3, as DNA: TGTGCCAGCAGGGGGGGTAGCGGGAGAGGCTATGAGCAGTTCTTC. Translating it yields CASRGGSGRGYEQFF.

This chain joins TRBV5-4 and TRBJ2-5, with a weak D call TRBD2 (6 bases). Germline CDR1 SGHNT, CDR2 YYREEE (reference sequence). The CDR3 runs to 15 residues. V gave up 1 base and J gave up 4 bases, with 14 bases separating them. The CDR3 is CASSLSGTPLETQYF. The DNA for the CDR3 is TGTGCCAGCAGCTTGTCCGGGACTCCTTTAGAGACCCAGTACTTC.

This clonotype was seen at least ten times. The chain is built from TRBV28 and TRBJ2-1, with 12 nucleotides matching TRBD2. The CDR3 contains 16 residues. Germline lookup yields CDR1 MDHEN and CDR2 SYDVKM. V was pared by 6 bases and J by 7 bases, with 10 bases of the junction left unmatched. This CDR3 is CASSRLAGGLGNEQFF. The CDR3 DNA is TGTGCCAGCAGCCGTCTAGCGGGAGGGCTAGGAAATGAGCAGTTCTTC.

The rearrangement joins TRBV7-9 to TRBJ2-5; D is possibly TRBD2 (6 bases). Per germline, CDR1 SEHNR and CDR2 FQNEAQ (reference sequence). The germline V and J ends were trimmed by 6 bases and 3 bases, with 35 bases remaining between them. CDR3 length equals 21 residues. The CDR3 is CASRKGDIRGQRKWGEETQYF. The CDR3 DNA is TGTGCCAGCAGGAAAGGAGATATCCGGGGTCAGCGGAAGTGGGGGGAAGAGACCCAGTACTTC.

The V call is TRBV7-6, the J call TRBJ2-2; 10 bases align to TRBD2. Unmatched junction bases numbered 7, after V lost 2 bases and J lost 4 bases. CDR1 SGHVS and CDR2 FNYEAQ come from the germline V gene. The CDR3 has 17 amino acids. CDR3 coding DNA: TGTGCCAGCAGCTTATCCAGCGGGAGGGCCAGCACCGGGGAGCTGTTTTTT. This sequence encodes CASSLSSGRASTGELFF.

This clonotype was detected ten times or more. The CDR3 region has the DNA TGTGCCAGCAGCTCGCCCTCTAGCGGCTACTACGAGCAGTACTTC. This codes for CASSSPSSGYYEQYF. The chain joins TRBV12-3 or TRBV12-4 to TRBJ2-7; 7 bases match TRBD2. The CDR3 loop spans 15 amino acids. The ends lost 6 bases at V and 3 bases at J; junction bases unmatched: 11.

This clonotype was seen more than once but under ten times. This chain connects TRBV19 to TRBJ2-2; D unresolved. CDR1 and CDR2 from the germline V gene are LNHDA and SQIVND (reference sequence). There are 14 residues in the CDR3. Deletions cut 7 bases from V and 4 bases from J, with 13 bases between. Here the CDR3 reads CASNPDISTGELFF. The CDR3 bases are TGTGCCAGTAACCCAGACATCTCCACCGGGGAGCTGTTTTTT.

This clonotype appeared a few times. Here the CDR3 reads CASLPPRDGHSNQPQHF. In DNA form, the CDR3 reads TGTGCCAGCCTTCCCCCGCGGGACGGACATAGCAATCAGCCCCAGCATTTT. The gene calls are TRBV6-2 or TRBV6-3 and TRBJ1-5; a possible D gene is TRBD1 (5 bases). Per the germline V gene, CDR1 is MNHEY and CDR2 is SVGEGT. The CDR3 is 17 amino acids. The germline V and J ends were trimmed by 8 bases and 0 bases, with 20 bases remaining between them.

This clonotype was picked up many times. The chain couples TRBV15 to TRBJ2-7, with D possibly being TRBD1 (5 bases). CDR1 and CDR2 (germline): LNHNV, YYDKDF (reference sequence). This CDR3 region has 18 residues. V gave up 2 bases and J gave up 2 bases, with 22 bases separating them. The CDR3 DNA sequence: TGTGCCACCAGCAGACAGGGCGACTTCCCCCCTTACCCCTACGAGCAGTACTTC. This sequence encodes CATSRQGDFPPYPYEQYF.

The chain combines TRBV13 with TRBJ2-7; TRBD1 or TRBD2 may be the D gene (5 bases each). The CDR3 spans 15 residues. V was trimmed by 2 bases and J by 4 bases, leaving 15 bases between them. The germline V gene has CDR1 PRHDT and CDR2 FYEKMQ (reference sequence). CDR3 region: CASSLFGTLLYEQYF. The CDR3, as DNA: TGTGCCAGCAGCTTATTTGGGACCCTACTTTACGAGCAGTACTTC.

The rearrangement links TRBV4-2 to TRBJ2-1; 14 bases align to TRBD2. Trimming removed 5 bases from V and 9 bases from J; junction bases left unmatched: 6. The CDR3 covers 15 residues. In germline, CDR1 is LGHNA, CDR2 YNFKEQ. CDR3 loop: CASSYPGLAGAEQFF. The CDR3 region has the DNA TGTGCCAGCAGCTATCCGGGACTAGCGGGAGCTGAGCAGTTCTTC.

This clonotype was counted many times. This chain joins TRBV20-1 and TRBJ1-2; TRBD1 matches 8 bases. V lost 4 bases and J lost 5; bases outside the gene matches: 9. The CDR3 has 14 amino acids. Germline V CDR1 and CDR2: DFQATT, SNEGSKA (reference sequence). CDR3 DNA sequence: TGCAGTGCTACGGGCAGGGGGCAAGAGTATGGCTACACCTTC. As protein: CSATGRGQEYGYTF.

This clonotype was counted ten times or more. The gene calls are TRBV14 and TRBJ1-1; D is possibly TRBD1 (5 bases). Germline V CDR1 and CDR2: SGHDN, FVKESK. The CDR3 has 13 residues. Trimming took off 5 bases at V and 6 bases at J, with 13 bases between the two ends. CDR3 protein: CASSLRGRAEAFF. DNA of the CDR3: TGTGCCAGCAGCTTGAGGGGTCGAGCTGAAGCTTTCTTT. Filled out from reference TRBV14 and TRBJ1-1, the complete variable domain reads EAGVTQFPSHSVIEKGQTVTLRCDPISGHDNLYWYRRVMGKEIKFLLHFVKESKQDESGMPNNRFLAERTGGTYSTLKVQPAELEDSGVYFCASSLRGRAEAFFGQGTRLTVV.

This clonotype was counted at least ten times. The chain links TRBV5-1 to TRBJ2-2; tentatively, D is TRBD1 (6 bases). CDR3 length: 15 amino acids. V gave up 4 bases and J gave up 4 bases, with 14 bases separating them. Germline V gives CDR1 SGHRS, CDR2 YFSETQ. The CDR3 region has the DNA TGCGCCAGCAGCCTACTACAGACAGGCACCGGGGAGCTGTTTTTT. Translation gives CASSLLQTGTGELFF.

There are many counts of this clonotype. The gene calls are TRBV2 and TRBJ2-7; D ambiguous. From germline, CDR1 is SNHLY and CDR2 FYNNEI. This CDR3 spans 14 amino acids. Trimming removed 4 bases at V and 3 bases at J, with 13 bases between. Here the CDR3 DNA reads TGTGCCAGCAGTGGTGATGACTGGGGCTACGAGCAGTACTTC. This gives the protein CASSGDDWGYEQYF.

This clonotype was seen a handful of times. The chain combines TRBV15 with TRBJ2-1; 10 positions match TRBD1. Germline CDR1 LNHNV, CDR2 YYDKDF (reference sequence). The CDR3 consists of 15 residues. After removal of 4 bases from V and 4 bases from J, the junction contained 4 bases not matched to a gene. CDR3 region: CATSTTGGPYNEQFF. CDR3 sequence (DNA): TGTGCCACCAGCACGACAGGGGGCCCTTACAATGAGCAGTTCTTC.

This chain links TRBV4-1 with TRBJ2-4; the D gene is possibly TRBD2 (5 bases). Trimming took off 0 bases at V and 0 bases at J, with 6 bases between the two ends. This CDR3 has 15 amino acids. Germline CDR1 is MGHRA and CDR2 is YSYEKL. The CDR3 loop reads CASSQDGLAKNIQYF. Written as DNA, the CDR3 is TGCGCCAGCAGCCAAGATGGACTAGCCAAAAACATTCAGTACTTC.

This clonotype was detected many times. The chain has TRBV6-1 and TRBJ2-2; possibly TRBD1 or TRBD2 for D (5 bases each). V lost 7 bases and J lost 4, with 16 bases in between. The CDR3 length is 15 residues. Germline CDR1 and CDR2: MNHNS and SASEGT. CDR3 DNA: TGTGCCAGCACACGGGGCAGGCTTGCCACCGGGGAGCTGTTTTTT. Its translation: CASTRGRLATGELFF.

Many counts were recorded for this clonotype. The V gene is TRBV20-1, the J gene TRBJ2-7; D call uncertain. CDR3 length: 11 residues. Germline CDR1 is DFQATT and CDR2 is SNEGSKA (reference sequence). Trimming pared 7 bases from V and 2 bases from J, leaving 9 bases between. The CDR3 nucleotides read TGCAGTGTAGGGCCTACCTACGAGCAGTACTTC. It specifies CSVGPTYEQYF.